These 19 T cell receptor beta chains share one sample of origin, sequenced in a study of cytomegalovirus exposure and HLA in healthy donors (dated by TCRdb to about 2017). The library was produced with the immunoSEQ multiplex PCR assay. For the multiplex PCR, a mixture combining 60 forward primers for TCR Vbeta segments and 13 reverse primers for TCR Jbeta segments was used. Drawn from immuneACCESS, this table holds only the in-frame rearrangements with V and J called that TCRdb kept. Clones are partly lost; checked studies trace under half to an unresolved V gene and leave the rest unexplained. Counted in this sample were 95,000 to 150,000 clones; roughly three fifths of them appeared once. Under 9% of the sample is in the top ten clones. The specimen sequenced was PBMCs. These receptors were collected from a woman aged 35 to 49 in good health and CMV-seropositive.

Comment on this clone: This specimen includes other DNA sequences encoding the same CDR3. The genes are TRBV5-6 and TRBJ2-4; the D gene is possibly TRBD2 (5 bases). The CDR3 length is 18 residues. CDR1 and CDR2 (germline): SGHDT, YYEEEE. Trimming removed 4 bases at V and 1 base at J, with 21 bases between. For the CDR3, the DNA is TGTGCCAGCAGCCTGGACTCGTTCGGGTCTTCGGCCAAAAACATTCAGTACTTC. It encodes CASSLDSFGSSAKNIQYF.

The V call is TRBV5-1, the J call TRBJ2-1; possibly TRBD2 for D (6 bases). This CDR3 contains 14 residues. Per germline, CDR1 SGHRS and CDR2 YFSETQ. V was pared by 0 bases and J by 4 bases, with 8 bases between. In DNA form, the CDR3 reads TGCGCCAGCAGCTTGGATAGCGGATACAATGAGCAGTTCTTC. Translation: CASSLDSGYNEQFF.

J is TRBJ2-2 and V is TRBV27; the D gene is possibly TRBD1 (5 bases). CDR3 length: 14 amino acids. V lost 2 bases to trimming and J lost 8 bases, with 12 bases between them. The V gene's germline CDR1 is MNHEY and CDR2 SMNVEV (reference sequence). The CDR3 loop is CASSLRWGGGELFF. The CDR3 DNA reads TGTGCCAGCAGTTTAAGATGGGGCGGAGGGGAGCTGTTTTTT.

This clone was counted only a few times. This chain joins TRBV18 and TRBJ2-2; D is perhaps TRBD1 (5 bases). This CDR3 spans 17 amino acids. In germline, CDR1 is KGHSH, CDR2 LQKENI. Trimming pared 3 bases from V and 0 bases from J, leaving 14 bases between. The CDR3 region is CASSPRSDSTNTGELFF. The CDR3 nucleotides read TGTGCCAGCTCACCGAGATCCGACAGTACGAACACCGGGGAGCTGTTTTTT.

This rearrangement joins TRBV25-1 to TRBJ1-1; D is unclear. The CDR3 has 14 amino acids. V lost 1 base to trimming and J lost 11 bases, with 17 bases between them. CDR1 and CDR2 (germline): MGHDK, SYGVNS. DNA of the CDR3: TGTGCCAGCAGTGAATTGGGCAGCACCCTTGGGGCTTTCTTT. Protein: CASSELGSTLGAFF. The full variable domain, rest sourced from reference TRBV25-1 and TRBJ1-1, is EADIYQTPRYLVIGTGKKITLECSQTMGHDKMYWYQQDPGMELHLIHYSYGVNSTEKGDLSSESTVSRIRTEHFPLTLESARPSHTSQYLCASSELGSTLGAFFGQGTRLTVV.

This clone has just a few counts. V and J are TRBV9 and TRBJ2-2; D is unclear. This CDR3 comprises 13 residues. Germline values: CDR1 SGDLS, CDR2 YYNGEE. Trimming took 0 bases from V and 4 from J, leaving 4 bases between them. The CDR3 here is CASSVASTGELFF. The CDR3 DNA is TGTGCCAGCAGCGTAGCGAGCACCGGGGAGCTGTTTTTT.

This sequence joins TRBV5-6 and TRBJ2-1, with a tentative D call TRBD2 (5 bases). The germline CDR1 and CDR2 sequences are SGHDT and YYEEEE. The CDR3 sequence is 18 residues long. Trimming took 5 bases from V and 0 from J, leaving 21 bases between them. The CDR3 sequence: CASRPGLKSLSSYNEQFF. For the CDR3, the DNA is TGTGCCAGCAGGCCCGGACTTAAGAGTTTGAGCTCCTACAATGAGCAGTTCTTC. Supplemented by reference TRBV5-6 and TRBJ2-1, the full variable domain reads DAGVTQSPTHLIKTRGQQVTLRCSPKSGHDTVSWYQQALGQGPQFIFQYYEEEERQRGNFPDRFSGHQFPNYSSELNVNALLLGDSALYLCASRPGLKSLSSYNEQFFGPGTRLTVL.

V gene TRBV30 combines with J gene TRBJ1-4; D call uncertain. Deletions cut 3 bases from V and 0 bases from J, with 17 bases between. The germline V gene has CDR1 GTSNPN and CDR2 SVGIG (reference sequence). The CDR3 totals 17 residues. The CDR3 DNA reads as TGTGCCTGGAGATATTCTCTTGGAGGAACAACTAATGAAAAACTGTTTTTT. Translation gives CAWRYSLGGTTNEKLFF.

This clone turned up a few times. The chain carries TRBV4-2 and TRBJ1-1, with 11 nucleotides matching TRBD1. The length of the CDR3 is 16 residues. Germline-derived CDR1 and CDR2 are LGHNA and YNFKEQ. With 4 bases clipped from V and 1 base from J, the junction kept 5 bases outside the gene matches. The CDR3 sequence is CASSRGQGAQNTEAFF. The DNA for the CDR3 is TGTGCCAGCAGCCGAGGACAGGGGGCGCAGAACACTGAAGCTTTCTTT.

The chain joins TRBV14 to TRBJ2-7; TRBD1 matches 8 bases. Germline CDR1 and CDR2: SGHDN and FVKESK. V shed 4 bases, J shed 3 bases, and the junction held 8 bases outside the gene matches. The CDR3 runs to 15 residues. The CDR3 coding sequence is TGTGCCAGCAGCCTCGGACAGGGTCTCCGCTACGAGCAGTACTTC. Its translation is CASSLGQGLRYEQYF.

The chain is built from TRBV29-1 and TRBJ2-3; 13 bases line up with TRBD2. Germline trimming cut 6 bases from V and 4 bases from J; bases unmatched to any gene: 4. The CDR3 spans 14 residues. The germline CDR1 and CDR2 sequences are SQVTM and ANQGSEA. CDR3 amino acids: CSVGGLAGADTQYF. CDR3 DNA sequence: TGCAGCGTGGGCGGACTAGCGGGGGCAGATACGCAGTATTTT.

This sequence joins TRBV28 and TRBJ1-1; no clear D gene. Germline loops: CDR1 MDHEN, CDR2 SYDVKM. V dropped 4 bases and J dropped 8 bases, with 8 bases sitting between them. The CDR3 covers 11 residues. The CDR3 DNA sequence: TGTGCCAGCAGTTGGGAGAGGGAAGCTTTCTTT. Its translation is CASSWEREAFF.

The sample holds a few counts of this clone. V gene TRBV9 combines with J gene TRBJ2-7; 10 nucleotides agree with TRBD1. Germline V gene data show CDR1 as SGDLS and CDR2 as YYNGEE. The CDR3 length is 17 residues. The ends lost 3 bases at V and 6 bases at J; junction bases unmatched: 15. In nucleotides, the CDR3 is TGTGCCAGCAGCGCACGCGGAGGGAGGACAGGGGGGTCCGAGCAGTACTTC. Residues: CASSARGGRTGGSEQYF.

The chain has TRBV25-1 and TRBJ2-2, with D perhaps matching TRBD2 (5 bases). The CDR3 spans 16 residues. CDR1 is MGHDK and CDR2 is SYGVNS in the germline V gene. Trimming removed 3 bases at V and 4 bases at J, with 15 bases between. The CDR3 here is CASSDPGGWGTGELFF. CDR3 nucleotide sequence: TGTGCCAGCAGTGACCCAGGAGGCTGGGGCACCGGGGAGCTGTTTTTT.

V is TRBV14 and J is TRBJ2-7; weak D call: TRBD2 (5 bases). Trimming shortened V by 4 bases and J by 7 bases, and 14 bases separated the two germline ends. There are 13 residues in the CDR3. Looked up from germline, CDR1 is SGHDN and CDR2 is FVKESK. CDR3 DNA sequence: TGTGCCAGCAGCCTTCTTGCTTGGAGGGAGCAGTACTTC. Translated: CASSLLAWREQYF.

There are a few counts of this clone. This rearrangement joins TRBV28 to TRBJ2-7; possibly TRBD1 for D (5 bases). This CDR3 has 13 residues. V lost 5 bases, J lost 7 bases, and 15 bases lay in between. The germline CDR1 and CDR2 sequences are MDHEN and SYDVKM. In DNA form, the CDR3 reads TGTGCCAGCAGTCCACCGGCAGGGCGTGAGCAGTACTTC. Amino acids: CASSPPAGREQYF.

In regard to this clone: The junction departs from the called germline gene at one end, perhaps through a read error. This chain links TRBV7-7 with TRBJ2-2; TRBD2 is a possible D gene (6 bases). This CDR3 is 16 amino acids long. Germline V gene data show CDR1 as SSHAT and CDR2 as FNYEAQ (reference sequence). The CDR3 spells CASSSAEVGGTGELFF. The CDR3 bases are TGTGCTAGCAGCTCCGCGGAGGTGGGGGGCACCGGGGAGCTGTTTTTT.

This chain connects TRBV12-5 to TRBJ2-3; no reliable D call. V was clipped by 2 bases and J by 0 bases, with 3 bases between them. The CDR3 has 13 amino acids. CDR1 and CDR2 (germline): LGHNT, FRNRAP. CDR3 nucleotides: TGTGCTAGTGGTTTGCAGAGCACAGATACGCAGTATTTT. Translated: CASGLQSTDTQYF. The full variable domain, with the rest looked up from reference TRBV12-5 and TRBJ2-3, is DARVTQTPRHKVTEMGQEVTMRCQPILGHNTVFWYRQTMMQGLELLAYFRNRAPLDDSGMPKDRFSAEMPDATLATLKIQPSEPRDSAVYFCASGLQSTDTQYFGPGTRLTVL.

CDR3 nucleotide sequence: TGCAGTGCTAGAGATGGGGCTGAGCAGTTCTTC. This translates into CSARDGAEQFF. The chain recombines TRBV20-1 with TRBJ2-1, with D tentatively TRBD1 (5 bases). This CDR3 is 11 amino acids long. V shed 0 bases and J shed 9 bases, with 6 bases lying between them. CDR1 is DFQATT, CDR2 SNEGSKA, per germline (reference sequence).